This passage covers 5 T cell receptor beta chains from one sample sequenced in a study of cytomegalovirus exposure and HLA in healthy donors. PCR primers comprised 60 Vbeta and 13 Jbeta primers. Assay: immunoSEQ multiplex PCR; the TCRdb copy retains only in-frame clones and omits some. The table has 150,000 to 200,000 clones, roughly 80% seen once. Sequencing was performed on PBMCs. The origin of the receptors is a girl between 5 and 17 years old in good health and CMV-seropositive.

This sequence joins TRBV6-1 and TRBJ2-3, with 11 bases matching TRBD2. CDR3 length equals 15 residues. The junction had 3 bases not matched to a gene; V was cut back by 7 bases and J by 0 bases. Germline assignment: CDR1 MNHNS and CDR2 SASEGT. The DNA of the CDR3 is TGTGCCAGCATGGGGACTAGCGGTAGCACAGATACGCAGTATTTT. It encodes CASMGTSGSTDTQYF.

The V gene is TRBV9, the J gene TRBJ2-7; 9 positions agree with TRBD1. The CDR3 consists of 15 residues. Trimming took 4 bases from V and 5 from J; bases not matched to a gene: 10. Germline V gene data show CDR1 as SGDLS and CDR2 as YYNGEE. The CDR3: CASSLGQGFTNEQYF. DNA of the CDR3: TGTGCCAGCAGCTTGGGACAGGGATTTACCAACGAGCAGTACTTC.

The chain couples TRBV19 to TRBJ1-5, with unresolved D. The germline V gene has CDR1 LNHDA and CDR2 SQIVND (reference sequence). V was cut by 0 bases and J by 0 bases, with 15 bases left in between. The CDR3 loop spans 18 amino acids. The CDR3: CASSIDSGSPYSNQPQHF. The CDR3 region has the DNA TGTGCCAGTAGTATAGACTCAGGCTCCCCGTATAGCAATCAGCCCCAGCATTTT. The variable domain in full, completed from reference TRBV19 and TRBJ1-5, reads DGGITQSPKYLFRKEGQNVTLSCEQNLNHDAMYWYRQDPGQGLRLIYYSQIVNDFQKGDIAEGYSVSREKKESFPLTVTSAQKNPTAFYLCASSIDSGSPYSNQPQHFGDGTRLSIL.

In its sample, this clone was seen a few times. This chain joins TRBV2 and TRBJ2-1; no reliable D call. Germline-derived CDR1 and CDR2 are SNHLY and FYNNEI. The V gene lost 4 bases and the J gene lost 1 base, with 8 bases spanning the gap. This CDR3 has 14 residues. The CDR3 DNA sequence: TGTGCCAGCAGTGCACTACGGTCCTACAATGAGCAGTTCTTC. Translated, it gives CASSALRSYNEQFF. Drawing the rest from reference TRBV2 and TRBJ2-1, the complete variable domain is EPEVTQTPSHQVTQMGQEVILRCVPISNHLYFYWYRQILGQKVEFLVSFYNNEISEKSEIFDDQFSVERPDGSNFTLKIRSTKLEDSAMYFCASSALRSYNEQFFGPGTRLTVL.

The chain links TRBV10-3 to TRBJ1-1; tentative D call: TRBD1 (5 bases). Germline lookup yields CDR1 ENHRY and CDR2 SYGVKD. This CDR3 is 16 amino acids long. V gave up 2 bases and J gave up 0 bases, with 13 bases separating them. The CDR3 is CAISEGQGSMNTEAFF. The CDR3 DNA reads as TGTGCCATCAGTGAGGGGCAGGGTAGTATGAACACTGAAGCTTTCTTT.